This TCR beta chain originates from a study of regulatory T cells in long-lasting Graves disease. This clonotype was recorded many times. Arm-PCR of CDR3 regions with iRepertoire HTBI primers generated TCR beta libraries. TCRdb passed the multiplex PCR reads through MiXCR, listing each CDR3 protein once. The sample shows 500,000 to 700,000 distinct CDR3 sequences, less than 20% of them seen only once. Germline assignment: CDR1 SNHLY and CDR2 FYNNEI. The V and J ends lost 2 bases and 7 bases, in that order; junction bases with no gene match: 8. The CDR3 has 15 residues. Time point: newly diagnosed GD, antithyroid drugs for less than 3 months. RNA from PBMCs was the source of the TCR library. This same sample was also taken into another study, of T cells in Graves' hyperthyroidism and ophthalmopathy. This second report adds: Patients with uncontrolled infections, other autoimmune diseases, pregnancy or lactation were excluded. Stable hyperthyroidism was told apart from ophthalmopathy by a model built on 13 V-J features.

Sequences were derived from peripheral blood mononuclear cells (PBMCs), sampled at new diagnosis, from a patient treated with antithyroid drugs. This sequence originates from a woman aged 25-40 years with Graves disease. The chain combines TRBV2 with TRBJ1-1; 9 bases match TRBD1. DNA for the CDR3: TGTGCCAGCAGTGAACTAGGGACAGGGAATTTTGAAGCTTTCTTT. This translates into CASSELGTGNFEAFF.